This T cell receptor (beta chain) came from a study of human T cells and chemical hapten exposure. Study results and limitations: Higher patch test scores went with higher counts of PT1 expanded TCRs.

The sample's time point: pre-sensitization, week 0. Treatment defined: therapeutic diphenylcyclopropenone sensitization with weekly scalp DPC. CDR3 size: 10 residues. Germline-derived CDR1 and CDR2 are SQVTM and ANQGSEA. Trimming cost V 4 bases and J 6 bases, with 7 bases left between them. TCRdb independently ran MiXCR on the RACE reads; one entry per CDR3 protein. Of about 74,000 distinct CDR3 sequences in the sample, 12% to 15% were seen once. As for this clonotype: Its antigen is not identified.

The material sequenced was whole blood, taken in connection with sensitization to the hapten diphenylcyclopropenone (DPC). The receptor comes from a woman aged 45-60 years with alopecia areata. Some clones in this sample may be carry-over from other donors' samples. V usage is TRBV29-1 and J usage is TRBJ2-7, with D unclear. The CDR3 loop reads CSVGSTEQYF. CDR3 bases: TGCAGCGTTGGGTCTACCGAGCAGTACTTC.